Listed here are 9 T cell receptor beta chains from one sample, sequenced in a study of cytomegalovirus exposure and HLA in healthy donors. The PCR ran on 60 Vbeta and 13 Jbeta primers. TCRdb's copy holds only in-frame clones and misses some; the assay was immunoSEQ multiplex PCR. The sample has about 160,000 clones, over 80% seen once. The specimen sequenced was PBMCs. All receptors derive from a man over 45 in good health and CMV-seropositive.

CDR3 sequence (DNA): TGTGCCAGCAGCCGAGGACAGGGGAACACTGAAGCTTTCTTT. As protein: CASSRGQGNTEAFF. The chain couples TRBV4-2 to TRBJ1-1; 8 nucleotides agree with TRBD1. V lost 4 bases to trimming and J lost 1 base; unmatched junction nucleotides: 2. The CDR3 totals 14 residues. Looked up from germline, CDR1 is LGHNA and CDR2 is YNFKEQ.

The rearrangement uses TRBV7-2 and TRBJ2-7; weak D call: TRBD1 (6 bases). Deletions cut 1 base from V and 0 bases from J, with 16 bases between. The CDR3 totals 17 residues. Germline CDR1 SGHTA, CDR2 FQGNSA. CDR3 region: CASSLVAGEISSYEQYF. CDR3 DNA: TGTGCCAGCAGCTTAGTGGCAGGGGAAATTAGCTCCTACGAGCAGTACTTC. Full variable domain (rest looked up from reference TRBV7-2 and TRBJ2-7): GAGVSQSPSNKVTEKGKDVELRCDPISGHTALYWYRQSLGQGLEFLIYFQGNSAPDKSGLPSDRFSAERTGGSVSTLTIQRTQQEDSAVYLCASSLVAGEISSYEQYFGPGTRLTVT.

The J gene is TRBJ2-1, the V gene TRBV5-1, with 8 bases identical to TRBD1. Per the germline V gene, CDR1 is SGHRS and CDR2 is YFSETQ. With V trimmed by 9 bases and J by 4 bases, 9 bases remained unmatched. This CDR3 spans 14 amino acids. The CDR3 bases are TGCGCCACCTCCGGGGGACAGGTTTACAATGAGCAGTTCTTC. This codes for CATSGGQVYNEQFF.

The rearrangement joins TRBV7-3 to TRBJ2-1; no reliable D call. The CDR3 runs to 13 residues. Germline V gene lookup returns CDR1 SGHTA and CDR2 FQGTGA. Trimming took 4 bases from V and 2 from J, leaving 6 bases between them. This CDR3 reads CASSSIPYNEQFF. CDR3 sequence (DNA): TGTGCCAGCAGCTCTATCCCCTACAATGAGCAGTTCTTC.

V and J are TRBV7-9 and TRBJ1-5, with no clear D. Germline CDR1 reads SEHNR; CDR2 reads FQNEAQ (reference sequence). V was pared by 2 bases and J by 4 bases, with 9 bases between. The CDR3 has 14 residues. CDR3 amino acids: CASSLSQTNQPQHF. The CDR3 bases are TGTGCCAGCAGCTTATCACAGACGAATCAGCCCCAGCATTTT.

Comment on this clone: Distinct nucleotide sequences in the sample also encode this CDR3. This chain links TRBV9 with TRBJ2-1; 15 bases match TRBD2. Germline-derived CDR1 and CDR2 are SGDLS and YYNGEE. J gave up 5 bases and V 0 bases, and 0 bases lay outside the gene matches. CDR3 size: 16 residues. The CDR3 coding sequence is TGTGCCAGCAGCGTAGGGACTAGCGGGGGGGACAATGAGCAGTTCTTC. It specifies CASSVGTSGGDNEQFF.

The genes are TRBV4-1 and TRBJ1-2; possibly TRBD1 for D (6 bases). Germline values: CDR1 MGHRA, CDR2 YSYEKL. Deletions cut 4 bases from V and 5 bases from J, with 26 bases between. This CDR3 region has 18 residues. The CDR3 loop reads CASSPQTHAGGVGYGYTF. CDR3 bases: TGCGCCAGCAGCCCTCAGACCCACGCGGGGGGCGTGGGGTATGGCTACACCTTC.

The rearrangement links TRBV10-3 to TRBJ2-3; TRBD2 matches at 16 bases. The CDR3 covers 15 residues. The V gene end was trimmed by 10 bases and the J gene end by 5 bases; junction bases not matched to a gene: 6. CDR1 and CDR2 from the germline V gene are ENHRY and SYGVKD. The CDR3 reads CATLGTSGGGDTQYF. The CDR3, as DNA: TGTGCCACCCTTGGGACTAGCGGGGGGGGAGATACGCAGTATTTT.

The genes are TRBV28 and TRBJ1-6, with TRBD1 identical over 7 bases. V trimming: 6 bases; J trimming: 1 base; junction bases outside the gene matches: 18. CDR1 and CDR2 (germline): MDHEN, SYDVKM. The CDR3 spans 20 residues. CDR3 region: CASRHRERGQILSYNSPLHF. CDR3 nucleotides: TGTGCCAGCAGGCACCGGGAGAGGGGGCAAATTTTATCCTATAATTCACCCCTCCACTTT.